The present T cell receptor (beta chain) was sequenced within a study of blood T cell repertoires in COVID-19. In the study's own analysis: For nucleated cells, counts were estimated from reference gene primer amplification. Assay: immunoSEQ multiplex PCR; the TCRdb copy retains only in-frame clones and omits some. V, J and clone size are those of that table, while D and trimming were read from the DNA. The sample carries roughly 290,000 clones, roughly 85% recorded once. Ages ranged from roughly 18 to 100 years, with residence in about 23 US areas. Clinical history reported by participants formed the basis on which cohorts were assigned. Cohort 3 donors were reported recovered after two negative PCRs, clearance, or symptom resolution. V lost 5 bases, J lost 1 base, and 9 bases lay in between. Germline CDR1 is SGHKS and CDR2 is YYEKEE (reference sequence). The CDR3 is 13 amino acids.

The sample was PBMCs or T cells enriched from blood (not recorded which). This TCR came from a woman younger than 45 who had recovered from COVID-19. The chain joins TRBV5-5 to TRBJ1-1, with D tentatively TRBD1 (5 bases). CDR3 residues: CASSSQGNTEAFF. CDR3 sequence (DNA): TGTGCCAGCAGTAGCCAGGGGAACACTGAAGCTTTCTTT.